The source of this T cell receptor beta chain is a study of T cells after yellow fever vaccination. Study-level points and caveats: The CD4 compartment and the CD8 compartment contained a small share of clonotypes in common.

This clonotype was seen only a few times. Its antigen is not identified. TCRdb reprocessed the 5' RACE reads with MiXCR, giving one entry per CDR3 protein. This repertoire shows about 300,000 distinct CDR3 sequences, 4% found once; its top ten account for 24%. The CDR3 runs 12 residues. Germline CDR1 and CDR2: SQVTM and ANQGSEA. V shed 8 bases and J shed 0 bases, with 10 bases lying between them. This receptor was obtained from a man between 18 and 29 years old who received the YFV17D yellow fever vaccine. Specimen: PBMCs, collected 5 days after the yellow fever booster vaccination. The chain couples TRBV29-1 to TRBJ1-2; the D gene is possibly TRBD1 (5 bases). The CDR3, as DNA: TGCAGCTTGTGGACACCTAACTATGGCTACACCTTC. It encodes CSLWTPNYGYTF.